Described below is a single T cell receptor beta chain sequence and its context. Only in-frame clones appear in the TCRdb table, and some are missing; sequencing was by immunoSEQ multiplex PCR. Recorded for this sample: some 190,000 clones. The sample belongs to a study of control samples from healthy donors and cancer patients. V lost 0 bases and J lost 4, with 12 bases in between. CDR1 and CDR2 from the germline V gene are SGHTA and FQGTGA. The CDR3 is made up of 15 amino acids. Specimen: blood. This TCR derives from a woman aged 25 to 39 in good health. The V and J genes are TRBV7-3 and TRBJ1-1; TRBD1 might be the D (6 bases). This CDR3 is CASSLTGGAATEAFF. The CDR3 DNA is TGTGCCAGCAGCTTAACCGGGGGCGCGGCCACTGAAGCTTTCTTT.